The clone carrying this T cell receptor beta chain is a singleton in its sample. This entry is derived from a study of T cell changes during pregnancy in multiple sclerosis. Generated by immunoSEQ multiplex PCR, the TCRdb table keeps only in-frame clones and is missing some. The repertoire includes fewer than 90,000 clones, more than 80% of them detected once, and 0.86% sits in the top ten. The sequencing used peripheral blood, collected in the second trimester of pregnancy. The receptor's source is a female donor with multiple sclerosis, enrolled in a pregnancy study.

The CDR3 is CASSGLSGWGVEAFF. The CDR3 DNA sequence: TGTGCCAGCAGTGGCCTCTCAGGGTGGGGTGTTGAAGCTTTCTTT. The rearrangement uses TRBV6-1 and TRBJ1-1, with D tentatively TRBD1 (5 bases). From germline, CDR1 is MNHNS and CDR2 SASEGT. Trimming pared 4 bases from V and 7 bases from J, leaving 19 bases between. The CDR3 extends over 15 amino acids.